The clone carrying this T cell receptor beta chain was seen a single time. No antigen is known for it. TCRdb's copy holds only in-frame clones and misses some; the assay was immunoSEQ multiplex PCR. The sample has about 59,000 clones, more than 75% seen once. These data originate in a study of OX40 agonist ivuxolimab in advanced cancers. The overall study: A mean age of around 63 years, range about 20 to 79, was recorded, and roughly 83% were male. Of the participants, under 50% had some prior anti-PD-1, anti-PD-L1 or anti-CTLA-4 therapy, which was allowed. Study-level results: Partly responding patients at 0.1-3.0 mg/kg showed some of the smallest clonal expansion.

Germline CDR1 reads SGHKS; CDR2 reads YYEKEE (reference sequence). This CDR3 contains 17 residues. Between the trimmed V and J ends, which lost 2 bases and 1 base, there was a span of 17 bases. The rearrangement uses TRBV5-5 and TRBJ2-3; D is unresolved. This sequence originates from an adult with an advanced solid tumor such as melanoma, head and neck, liver or kidney cancer. This material consisted of CD4+ or CD8+ T cells sorted from blood, taken in a trial of the OX40 agonist ivuxolimab. CDR3 coding DNA: TGTGCCAGCAGCTTATTGGTCGGAACTGAGGGCACAGATACGCAGTATTTT. This codes for CASSLLVGTEGTDTQYF.